Given below is one T cell receptor beta chain in context. Its antigen remains unidentified. This entry is derived from a study of T cell responses to AZD1222 COVID-19 vaccine. Regarding the study as a whole: Females outnumbered males among donors, who were mostly white British; clonal diversity was possibly underestimated. Compared with day 0, the breadth and depth of the Spike-specific TCR repertoire rose significantly after two doses of AZD1222. A reported finding is that nearly half of spike-specific TCRs target unmutated variant regions.

Sequencing used immunoSEQ multiplex PCR; TCRdb keeps in-frame clones, though not all of them. This sample has roughly 140,000 clones, with approximately 90% found just once. Germline CDR1 SEHNR, CDR2 FQNEAQ (reference sequence). Trimming left V 3 bases short and J 3 bases short, with 11 bases between. This CDR3 comprises 14 residues. Sequencing was performed on peripheral blood, taken 28 days after the second AZD1222 dose. The TCR was taken from an adult who received the AZD1222 COVID-19 vaccine. The chain couples TRBV7-9 to TRBJ1-2, with a possible D match to TRBD1 (5 bases). Here the CDR3 DNA reads TGTGCCAGCAGCTTCCCCGGGACCTACTATGGCTACACCTTC. As protein: CASSFPGTYYGYTF.